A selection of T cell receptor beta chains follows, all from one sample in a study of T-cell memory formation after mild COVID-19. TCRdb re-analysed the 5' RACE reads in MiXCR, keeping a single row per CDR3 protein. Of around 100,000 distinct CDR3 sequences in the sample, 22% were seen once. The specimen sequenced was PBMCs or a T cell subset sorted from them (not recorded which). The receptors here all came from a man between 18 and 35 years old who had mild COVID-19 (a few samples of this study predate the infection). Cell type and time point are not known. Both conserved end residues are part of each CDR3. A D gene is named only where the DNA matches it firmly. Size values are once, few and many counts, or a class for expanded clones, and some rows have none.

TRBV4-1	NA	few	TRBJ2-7	TGCGCCAGCAGCCCTCGGGATAGCGGCTACGAGCAGTACTTC	CASSPRDSGYEQYF
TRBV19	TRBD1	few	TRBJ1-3	TGTGCCAGTAGTCACAGGGGGATCCGCGACACCATATATTTT	CASSHRGIRDTIYF
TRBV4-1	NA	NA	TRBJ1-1	TGCGCCAGCAGCGTCGTGGCAGTAAACACTGAAGCTTTCTTT	CASSVVAVNTEAFF
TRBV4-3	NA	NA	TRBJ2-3	TGCGCCAGCAGCCTCCGACAGATAGGGACAGATACGCAGTATTTT	CASSLRQIGTDTQYF
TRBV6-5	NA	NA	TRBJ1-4	TGTGCCAGCAGTTACGGATTTCTCGGACAACTGTTTTTT	CASSYGFLGQLFF
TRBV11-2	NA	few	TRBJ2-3	TGTGCCAGCGAGCGAGGATCAGATACGCAGTATTTT	CASERGSDTQYF
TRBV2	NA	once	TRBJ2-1	TGTGCCAGCAGTGAAGTCCGGGACTTCTGGGAGTTCTTC	CASSEVRDFWEFF
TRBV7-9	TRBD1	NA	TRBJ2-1	TGTGCCAGCAGCTTCCCTAGGGAGGACAGGGGAGGCGGTGAGCAGTTCTTC	CASSFPREDRGGGEQFF
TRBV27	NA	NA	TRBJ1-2	TGTGCCAGCAGTTTGACAGGCTCCTTCTATGGCTACACCTTC	CASSLTGSFYGYTF
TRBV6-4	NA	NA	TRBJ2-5	TGTGCCAGCAGTGACAGACAACCGGGACCGTACTTC	CASSDRQPGPYF
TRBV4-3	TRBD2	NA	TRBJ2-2	TGCGCCAGCAGCCCCAAGTCTAGCGGGGGGGCCATGACCGGGGAGCTGTTTTTT	CASSPKSSGGAMTGELFF
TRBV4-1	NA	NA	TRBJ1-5	TGCGCCAGCAGTCCTACAGGGCCCCTTCAGCCCCAGCATTTT	CASSPTGPLQPQHF
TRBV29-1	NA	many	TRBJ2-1	TGCAGCGTTGAAAGAGGGATGGTTCACAATGAGCAGTTCTTC	CSVERGMVHNEQFF
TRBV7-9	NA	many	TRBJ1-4	TGTGCCAGCCTTAAGGAGGGTGGTAATGAAAAACTGTTTTTT	CASLKEGGNEKLFF
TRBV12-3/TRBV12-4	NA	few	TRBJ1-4	TGTGCCAGCAGTCACACTCTTGGCGGGGAACTGTTTTTT	CASSHTLGGELFF
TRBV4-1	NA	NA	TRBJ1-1	TGCGCCAGCAGCCAAGAGGGGTTGTCGCCGACTGAAGCTTTCTTT	CASSQEGLSPTEAFF